Presented here are 30 T cell receptor beta chains from one specimen sequenced in a study of blood T cell repertoires in COVID-19. The assay was immunoSEQ multiplex PCR, and TCRdb's table has in-frame clones only and misses some. The table has over 200,000 clones, over 70% seen once. Material for sequencing was PBMCs or T cells enriched from blood (not recorded which). These receptors came from a woman under 40 who had been exposed to COVID-19.

This chain uses TRBV29-1 with TRBJ2-2; 9 nucleotides agree with TRBD1. The J segment lost 0 bases and the V segment lost 3 bases, leaving 2 bases of the junction unmatched. The CDR3 runs to 15 residues. Germline V lookup: CDR1 SQVTM, CDR2 ANQGSEA. This chain's CDR3 is CSVDGDRANTGELFF. In nucleotides, the CDR3 is TGCAGCGTTGACGGGGACAGGGCGAACACCGGGGAGCTGTTTTTT.

CDR3 bases: TGTGCCAGCAGCAAAGTGGCGGGACTCTCTGGCTACACCTTC. Protein: CASSKVAGLSGYTF. The chain carries TRBV21-1 and TRBJ1-2. TRBV21-1 is tagged as a pseudogene. The CDR3 is 14 residues long.

The chain employs TRBV5-8 and TRBJ2-7; D is possibly TRBD2 (6 bases). Looked up from germline, CDR1 is SGHTS and CDR2 is YDEGEE. CDR3 length: 16 residues. Trimming took 1 base from V and 3 from J, leaving 17 bases between them. The chain's CDR3 is CASSLLHSEGFYEQYF. The CDR3 DNA is TGTGCCAGCAGCTTGCTGCACTCGGAGGGTTTCTACGAGCAGTACTTC.

To note about this clone: The same CDR3 can be traced to other DNA sequences in this sample. J is TRBJ2-7 and V is TRBV29-1; maybe TRBD2 (5 bases). This CDR3 is 12 amino acids long. The germline V and J ends were trimmed by 5 bases and 0 bases, with 8 bases remaining between them. Germline CDR1 reads SQVTM; CDR2 reads ANQGSEA. This CDR3 is CSVLTSSYEQYF. CDR3 sequence (DNA): TGCAGCGTTCTTACTAGCTCCTACGAGCAGTACTTC.

V is TRBV11-2 and J is TRBJ2-7; TRBD2 is a possible D gene (6 bases). Germline V gene data show CDR1 as SGHAT and CDR2 as FQNNGV. The CDR3 runs 16 residues. V shed 5 bases and J shed 0 bases, with 17 bases lying between them. This chain's CDR3 is CASSPIGRTTSYEQYF. The DNA for the CDR3 is TGTGCCAGCAGCCCAATCGGACGGACTACCTCCTACGAGCAGTACTTC. Full variable domain (rest looked up from reference TRBV11-2 and TRBJ2-7): EAGVAQSPRYKIIEKRQSVAFWCNPISGHATLYWYQQILGQGPKLLIQFQNNGVVDDSQLPKDRFSAERLKGVDSTLKIQPAKLEDSAVYLCASSPIGRTTSYEQYFGPGTRLTVT.

The rearrangement links TRBV5-1 to TRBJ1-1; D perhaps matches TRBD1 (6 bases). Germline V gene sequence: CDR1 SGHRS, CDR2 YFSETQ. Trimming removed 1 base at V and 1 base at J, with 14 bases between. The CDR3 covers 16 residues. The CDR3 DNA is TGCGCCAGCAGCTTGAACAGGGATACCCCGAACACTGAAGCTTTCTTT. Translating it yields CASSLNRDTPNTEAFF.

The chain is built from TRBV3-1 (or the pseudogene TRBV3-2) and TRBJ2-7; D is perhaps TRBD1 (5 bases). There are 15 residues in the CDR3. Germline loops: CDR1 LGHDT, CDR2 YNNKEL (reference sequence). V lost 4 bases to trimming and J lost 3 bases, with 16 bases between them. CDR3 loop: CASSPETTGIYEQYF. The CDR3 DNA follows: TGTGCCAGCAGCCCGGAAACAACAGGAATCTACGAGCAGTACTTC.

The sample holds a few counts of this clone. The rearrangement uses TRBV5-5 and TRBJ1-1; D remains unclear. Germline V CDR1 and CDR2: SGHKS, YYEKEE (reference sequence). Trimming removed 5 bases at V and 1 base at J, with 9 bases between. CDR3 length: 13 residues. CDR3 residues: CASRLAGNTEAFF. The DNA of the CDR3 is TGTGCCAGCAGGCTGGCAGGGAACACTGAAGCTTTCTTT.

The chain carries TRBV6-5 and TRBJ2-2; 8 bases match TRBD2. Germline lookup yields CDR1 MNHEY and CDR2 SVGAGI. The junction had 5 bases not matched to a gene; V was cut back by 5 bases and J by 6 bases. The CDR3 has 14 residues. CDR3 region: CASSTGLEAGELFF. The CDR3 DNA sequence: TGTGCCAGCAGTACGGGACTAGAGGCCGGGGAGCTGTTTTTT.

The gene calls are TRBV3-1 (or the pseudogene TRBV3-2) and TRBJ1-4; 9 nucleotides agree with TRBD1. CDR1 is LGHDT, CDR2 YNNKEL, per germline (reference sequence). Trimming cost V 3 bases and J 4 bases; bases outside gene matches: 3. CDR3 length: 15 amino acids. CDR3 in DNA: TGTGCCAGCAGCCATCCGGACAGGGGTAATGAAAAACTGTTTTTT. It specifies CASSHPDRGNEKLFF.

This clone was observed a single time. The chain joins TRBV4-1 to TRBJ2-7; a possible D gene is TRBD1 (5 bases). V shed 1 base and J shed 0 bases, with 16 bases lying between them. Germline loops: CDR1 MGHRA, CDR2 YSYEKL. The CDR3 totals 17 residues. CDR3 sequence (DNA): TGCGCCAGCAGCCAAGCCCCCGACAGATCAAGCTCCTACGAGCAGTACTTC. It is translated as CASSQAPDRSSSYEQYF.

The chain recombines TRBV9 with TRBJ2-2, with 7 positions matching TRBD2. Losses at the gene ends were 0 bases for V and 4 bases for J; bases not matched to a gene: 3. The CDR3 contains 15 residues. Germline V gives CDR1 SGDLS, CDR2 YYNGEE. The CDR3 is CASSVEGLVTGELFF. The CDR3 nucleotides read TGTGCCAGCAGCGTAGAAGGACTAGTCACCGGGGAGCTGTTTTTT.

This chain connects TRBV2 to TRBJ2-2, with 13 positions matching TRBD2. CDR3 length equals 15 residues. Trimming cost V 8 bases and J 5 bases; bases outside gene matches: 5. Looked up from germline, CDR1 is SNHLY and CDR2 is FYNNEI. CDR3 loop: CASGTSGAHTGELFF. The CDR3 bases are TGTGCCAGCGGGACTAGCGGGGCCCATACCGGGGAGCTGTTTTTT.

This clone was detected only a few times. The chain uses TRBV30 and TRBJ1-4; D may be TRBD1 (6 bases). This CDR3 contains 13 residues. Looked up from germline, CDR1 is GTSNPN and CDR2 is SVGIG (reference sequence). The ends were cut back, 4 bases at V and 7 bases at J, with 13 bases in the middle. As DNA, the CDR3 is TGTGCCTGGACGCAGGGAGGGGGTGAAAAACTGTTTTTT. Translation: CAWTQGGGEKLFF. Together with reference TRBV30 and TRBJ1-4, the CDR3 gives the full variable domain: SQTIHQWPATLVQPVGSPLSLECTVEGTSNPNLYWYRQAAGRGLQLLFYSVGIGQISSEVPQNLSASRPQDRQFILSSKKLLLSDSGFYLCAWTQGGGEKLFFGSGTQLSVL.

The CDR3 bases are TGTGCCAGCAGCCCCGGACAGGGGAAGCTTGAGCAGTTCTTC. Its protein product is CASSPGQGKLEQFF. The chain combines TRBV7-9 with TRBJ2-1; TRBD1 aligns across 9 bases. The CDR3 runs 14 residues. The V gene end was trimmed by 5 bases and the J gene end by 9 bases; junction bases not matched to a gene: 8. The V gene's germline CDR1 is SEHNR and CDR2 FQNEAQ (reference sequence).

This clone was recorded only once. The V call is TRBV19, the J call TRBJ1-2; 10 nucleotides line up with TRBD1. The V and J ends lost 2 bases and 2 bases, in that order; junction bases with no gene match: 2. This CDR3 is 15 amino acids long. Germline-derived CDR1 and CDR2 are LNHDA and SQIVND (reference sequence). The CDR3 nucleotides read TGTGCCAGTAGTATACCGGGACAGGGGAACTATGGCTACACCTTC. Encoded protein: CASSIPGQGNYGYTF.

The chain employs TRBV4-1 and TRBJ1-1; D unclear. Germline values: CDR1 MGHRA, CDR2 YSYEKL. The V gene lost 8 bases and the J gene lost 4 bases, with 11 bases spanning the gap. This CDR3 region has 12 residues. The CDR3 reads CASSAGFTEAFF. In DNA, the CDR3 is TGCGCCAGCTCGGCCGGGTTCACTGAAGCTTTCTTT.

This rearrangement joins TRBV19 to TRBJ1-4; 7 bases map to TRBD1. The CDR3 spans 16 residues. Germline CDR1 reads LNHDA; CDR2 reads SQIVND (reference sequence). Trimming took 4 bases from V and 5 from J; bases not matched to a gene: 10. CDR3 coding DNA: TGTGCCAGTAGTAGACAGGGACCCGTCGGGAATGAAAAACTGTTTTTT. The encoded protein is CASSRQGPVGNEKLFF. Filled out from reference TRBV19 and TRBJ1-4, the complete variable domain reads DGGITQSPKYLFRKEGQNVTLSCEQNLNHDAMYWYRQDPGQGLRLIYYSQIVNDFQKGDIAEGYSVSREKKESFPLTVTSAQKNPTAFYLCASSRQGPVGNEKLFFGSGTQLSVL.

The rearrangement joins TRBV29-1 to TRBJ2-2; 8 bases are a match to TRBD1. The junction had 4 bases not matched to a gene; V was cut back by 3 bases and J by 7 bases. The CDR3 is made up of 13 amino acids. From germline, CDR1 is SQVTM and CDR2 ANQGSEA. CDR3 sequence (DNA): TGCAGCGTTGAGACAGGGGTGAACGGGGAGCTGTTTTTT. Its translation is CSVETGVNGELFF.

The chain couples TRBV7-9 to TRBJ2-7; no reliable D call. The CDR3 length is 12 residues. CDR1 is SEHNR, CDR2 FQNEAQ, per germline (reference sequence). The V gene lost 5 bases and the J gene lost 6 bases, with 11 bases spanning the gap. The CDR3 here is CASSANLREQYF. The DNA of the CDR3 is TGTGCCAGCAGCGCTAATTTACGCGAGCAGTACTTC.

V usage is TRBV5-1 and J usage is TRBJ1-3, with D possibly TRBD1 on 6 matching bases. Germline values: CDR1 SGHRS, CDR2 YFSETQ. The CDR3 contains 15 residues. V dropped 0 bases and J dropped 3 bases, with 10 bases sitting between them. The chain's CDR3 is CASSLVAGDGNTIYF. The DNA for the CDR3 is TGCGCCAGCAGCTTGGTAGCAGGGGATGGAAACACCATATATTTT.

The chain carries TRBV13 and TRBJ2-3; TRBD2 matches 7 bases. Germline-derived CDR1 and CDR2 are PRHDT and FYEKMQ (reference sequence). The CDR3 contains 14 residues. Unmatched junction bases numbered 3, after V lost 4 bases and J lost 2 bases. CDR3 sequence: CASSSRGNTDTQYF. CDR3 bases: TGTGCCAGCAGCTCGCGGGGGAACACAGATACGCAGTATTTT.

The DNA for the CDR3 is TGTGCCAGCAGTTTCAGCGGCCGCGACAATGAGCAGTTCTTC. Amino acids: CASSFSGRDNEQFF. The chain has TRBV6-6 and TRBJ2-1; D is perhaps TRBD2 (5 bases). CDR1 and CDR2 (germline): MNHNY, SVGAGI (reference sequence). The CDR3 has 14 amino acids. Trimming stripped 4 bases from V and 5 bases from J, with 12 bases between.

This chain uses TRBV9 with TRBJ2-5, with 9 bases matching TRBD1. Trimming removed 0 bases from V and 0 bases from J; junction bases left unmatched: 3. The CDR3 runs to 16 residues. Germline loops: CDR1 SGDLS, CDR2 YYNGEE. The CDR3 DNA is TGTGCCAGCAGCGTAGCTGGGACAGGGTACCAAGAGACCCAGTACTTC. This translates into CASSVAGTGYQETQYF.

V is TRBV6-5 and J is TRBJ1-4; possible D gene TRBD1, 5 bases. Germline V gene sequence: CDR1 MNHEY, CDR2 SVGAGI. V dropped 0 bases and J dropped 5 bases, with 10 bases sitting between them. This CDR3 is 15 amino acids long. CDR3 loop: CASSYSQGTNEKLFF. In nucleotides, the CDR3 is TGTGCCAGCAGTTACTCGCAGGGCACAAATGAAAAACTGTTTTTT.

J is TRBJ1-4 and V is TRBV19, with unresolved D. CDR3 size: 15 residues. Trimming cost V 1 base and J 5 bases, with 11 bases left between them. Germline CDR1 and CDR2: LNHDA and SQIVND (reference sequence). The CDR3 here is CASSIGTAPNEKLFF. The CDR3, as DNA: TGTGCCAGTAGTATAGGAACAGCCCCAAATGAAAAACTGTTTTTT.

This chain connects TRBV7-2 to TRBJ1-5; D is perhaps TRBD1 (6 bases). Per germline, CDR1 SGHTA and CDR2 FQGNSA. V lost 3 bases, J lost 1 base, and 10 bases lay in between. The CDR3 is made up of 15 amino acids. As DNA, the CDR3 is TGTGCCAGCAGCTTTGGGGGCTTCAGCAATCAGCCCCAGCATTTT. Amino acid sequence: CASSFGGFSNQPQHF.

V usage is TRBV4-1 and J usage is TRBJ2-7; 10 nucleotides agree with TRBD2. The CDR3 is made up of 15 amino acids. The germline V gene encodes CDR1 MGHRA and CDR2 YSYEKL. Trimming at V came to 4 bases and at J to 2 bases, leaving 5 bases not matched to a gene. CDR3 in DNA: TGCGCCAGCAGCCGTTATAGCGGGGGGCCCTACGAGCAGTACTTC. The encoded protein is CASSRYSGGPYEQYF.

The V call is TRBV3-1 (or the pseudogene TRBV3-2), the J call TRBJ2-7, with 11 bases identical to TRBD2. The CDR3 covers 14 residues. Germline lookup yields CDR1 LGHDT and CDR2 YNNKEL (reference sequence). J was trimmed by 4 bases and V by 1 base; bases with no gene match: 0. The CDR3, as DNA: TGTGCCAGCAGCCAAGGGACTAGCGGGTACGAGCAGTACTTC. Translating it yields CASSQGTSGYEQYF.

The V and J genes are TRBV9 and TRBJ2-3; TRBD1 might be the D (6 bases). Germline CDR1 is SGDLS and CDR2 is YYNGEE. V dropped 3 bases and J dropped 5 bases, with 10 bases sitting between them. This CDR3 is 13 amino acids long. CDR3 amino acids: CASSEGVVDTQYF. The CDR3 coding sequence is TGTGCCAGCAGCGAGGGGGTGGTAGATACGCAGTATTTT.